This T cell receptor (beta chain) was sequenced during a study of CXCR3-negative and CXCR3-positive naive CD8 T cells. Findings and limits, study-wide: Naive subsets had comparable surface CD5, so TRB CDR3 properties gauged TCR strength. Naive CXCR3-negative and CXCR3-positive cells had similar TRBV-TRBJ usage; memory differed. CXCR3-negative naive cells had less hydrophobic TRB CDR3s than did CXCR3-positive naive cells. Diversity proved comparably high across both naive subsets and much lower in memory CD8+ cells.

Germline V gives CDR1 SGHVS, CDR2 FQNEAQ. The CDR3 contains 14 residues. CD45RO-CCR7+CD27+CD95- expression identified naive CD8+ T cells. The libraries of TRB cDNA were prepared using 5' RACE with UMI labels. TCRdb re-called the 5' RACE reads, yielding one record per CDR3 amino acid sequence without DNA. Its table lists roughly 80,000 distinct CDR3 sequences. As regards this clonotype: The target antigen is unknown.

The V gene is TRBV7-8, the J gene TRBJ2-2; TCRdb picks TRBD1, but there is no DNA to check that call. The sequence was collected from a human donor in good health. Some clones in this sample may be carry-over from other donors' samples. Material: naive CXCR3+ CD8+ T cells from blood. Noted subset: CD45RO-CCR7+CD27+CD95- naive CD8+ T cells expressing CXCR3 (TNR3+). The CDR3 protein is CASSKEQGPGELFF.